Listed below are T cell receptor beta chains from one sample, sequenced in a study of blood T cell repertoires in COVID-19. The data were produced by immunoSEQ multiplex PCR, yet TCRdb's version contains in-frame clones alone and is incomplete. The repertoire holds approximately 180,000 clones, with approximately 83% as singletons. Specimen: peripheral blood. The source is a man aged 60-69 years with acute or convalescent COVID-19. The CDR3 runs from the conserved cysteine through the conserved F or W. The D gene is left open where the match is weak. A clone size is listed for some rows: how often the clone was seen (once, few, many), or a class if it is expanded.

once | NA | TRBJ1-5 | TRBV6-5 | CASSWLKNQPQHF | TGTGCCAGCAGTTGGCTGAAAAATCAGCCCCAGCATTTT
NA | NA | TRBJ1-1 | TRBV5-8 | CATLIAPGVRTEAFF | TGTGCCACCCTTATAGCCCCGGGAGTGAGGACTGAAGCTTTCTTT
NA | NA | TRBJ2-1 | TRBV7-3 | CASSPKNSRIAATSYNEQFF | TGTGCCAGCAGCCCGAAAAATTCGCGAATAGCGGCAACCTCCTACAATGAGCAGTTCTTC
once | TRBD1 | TRBJ2-7 | TRBV10-3 | CATRDRSSYEQYF | TGTGCCACCCGGGACAGGAGCTCCTACGAGCAGTACTTC
NA | TRBD2 | TRBJ2-7 | TRBV28 | CASSSPSGTLSYEQYF | TGTGCCAGCAGCTCTCCTAGCGGCACCCTTTCCTACGAGCAGTACTTC
NA | TRBD2 | TRBJ2-3 | TRBV2 | CASRLLAVLDTQYF | TGTGCCAGCAGACTACTAGCGGTTTTAGATACGCAGTATTTT
NA | TRBD1 | TRBJ2-7 | TRBV10-3 | CAISARDSSYEQYF | TGTGCCATCAGTGCCCGGGACAGCTCCTACGAGCAGTACTTC
NA | NA | TRBJ2-5 | TRBV7-8 | CASSPVKETQYF | TGTGCCAGCAGCCCGGTAAAAGAGACCCAGTACTTC
NA | NA | TRBJ1-5 | TRBV3-1/TRBV3-2 | CASSQGGFQPQHF | TGTGCCAGCAGCCAGGGAGGGTTCCAGCCCCAGCATTTT
NA | TRBD2 | TRBJ2-5 | TRBV28 | CASSLSVGAGGLGKTQYF | TGTGCCAGCAGTCTCTCCGTAGGAGCGGGAGGTTTGGGGAAGACCCAGTACTTC
NA | NA | TRBJ1-2 | TRBV18 | CASSPGGAVNYGYTF | TGTGCCAGCTCACCAGGGGGGGCAGTTAACTATGGCTACACCTTC
NA | TRBD1 | TRBJ2-7 | TRBV5-1 | CASSLGGPGQGPYEQYF | TGCGCCAGCAGCTTGGGAGGTCCCGGACAGGGTCCCTACGAGCAGTACTTC